The 8 T cell receptor beta chains in this list originate from one sample, sequenced in a study of blood T cell repertoires in COVID-19. Measured with immunoSEQ multiplex PCR; TCRdb has only the in-frame clones, and not every one. The repertoire consists of 330,000 or so clones, with about nine tenths occurring once and the leading ten covering roughly 3.9%. Input material: peripheral blood. The receptors here all came from a woman aged 60-70 years with COVID-19, enrolled during active disease.

This clone was detected a few times. The genes are TRBV10-2 and TRBJ1-2; D unclear. The CDR3 is 17 amino acids. Germline CDR1 WSHSY, CDR2 SAAADI. V lost 3 bases and J lost 7, with 24 bases in between. Written as DNA, the CDR3 is TGCGCCAGCAGTGACCGAGGGCCGAGCGGGCCTAGACGTGGCTACACCTTC. This encodes CASSDRGPSGPRRGYTF.

The V gene is TRBV7-6, the J gene TRBJ1-5, with TRBD1 identical over 8 bases. J gave up 9 bases and V 6 bases, and 13 bases lay outside the gene matches. This CDR3 contains 15 residues. Looked up from germline, CDR1 is SGHVS and CDR2 is FNYEAQ. The CDR3 DNA sequence: TGTGCCAGCAGTCCGACAGGGGACGCCATTTCGCCCCAGCATTTT. This gives the protein CASSPTGDAISPQHF.

This chain links TRBV11-2 with TRBJ1-1, with 8 bases fitting TRBD1. The CDR3 covers 14 residues. J gave up 6 bases and V 3 bases, and 6 bases lay outside the gene matches. Germline CDR1 reads SGHAT; CDR2 reads FQNNGV. The CDR3 DNA reads as TGTGCCAGCAGCTTCGCAGGGGGCGCGGCTGAAGCTTTCTTT. It is translated as CASSFAGGAAEAFF.

This clone appeared a single time. The gene calls are TRBV25-1 and TRBJ1-3; possibly TRBD1 for D (6 bases). Trimming cost V 4 bases and J 1 base, with 17 bases left between them. There are 17 residues in the CDR3. Germline assignment: CDR1 MGHDK and CDR2 SYGVNS. This CDR3 reads CASSAAGRGESGNTIYF. CDR3 DNA: TGTGCCAGCAGTGCGGCCGGGAGGGGGGAGTCTGGAAACACCATATATTTT.

V is TRBV6-2 or TRBV6-3 and J is TRBJ1-5, with TRBD1 matching over 11 bases. Germline V gene sequence: CDR1 MNHEY, CDR2 SVGEGT. The CDR3 length is 17 residues. V was clipped by 5 bases and J by 5 bases; unmatched bases: 11. The CDR3 sequence is CASSQRTGGPPYQPQHF. In DNA form, the CDR3 reads TGTGCCAGCAGTCAACGGACAGGGGGCCCTCCTTATCAGCCCCAGCATTTT.

This clone was counted a few times. The V call is TRBV7-8, the J call TRBJ2-7; a weak D match, TRBD2 (5 bases). The CDR3 loop spans 13 amino acids. Germline lookup yields CDR1 SGHVS and CDR2 FQNEAQ. Trimming removed 6 bases at V and 6 bases at J, with 15 bases between. The CDR3 is CASSTALTSEQYF. CDR3 in DNA: TGTGCCAGCAGTACCGCCCTTACTAGCGAGCAGTACTTC.

The gene calls are TRBV4-2 and TRBJ2-1, with 9 bases matching TRBD2. In germline, CDR1 is LGHNA, CDR2 YNFKEQ. V shed 4 bases, J shed 4 bases, and the junction held 8 bases outside the gene matches. The CDR3 sequence is 16 residues long. The CDR3 region is CASSRLGGGAYNEQFF. The CDR3 bases are TGTGCCAGCAGCCGCCTCGGCGGGGGGGCTTACAATGAGCAGTTCTTC.

The chain joins TRBV5-1 to TRBJ1-1; a possible D gene is TRBD1 (5 bases). Trimming took 0 bases from V and 5 from J, leaving 14 bases between them. Germline CDR1 is SGHRS and CDR2 is YFSETQ. CDR3 length equals 15 residues. The CDR3 protein is CASSLAPGVGTEAFF. The CDR3 bases are TGCGCCAGCAGCTTGGCCCCGGGGGTCGGTACTGAAGCTTTCTTT.